The present TCR beta chain was sequenced within a study of CD8 T cells in ankylosing spondylitis. Overall study results and limits: What appeared characteristic of ankylosing spondylitis blood was a TCR beta motif of several highly homologous variants. Earlier reports found some motif variants in synovial fluid and blood in reactive arthritis. Disease-linked clones reportedly concentrated significantly in matched ankylosing spondylitis synovial fluid.

CDR3 size: 15 residues. Per the germline V gene, CDR1 is SGDLS and CDR2 is YYNGEE. V was pared by 2 bases and J by 0 bases, with 1 base of the junction left unmatched. Researchers built TCR beta libraries using quantitative 5'-RACE with molecular barcodes. TCRdb itself ran the 5' RACE reads through MiXCR, one entry per CDR3 protein. Of about 700,000 distinct CDR3 sequences listed, about 20% are singletons. This clonotype was picked up a small number of times. What it recognizes is unknown. The chain carries TRBV9 and TRBJ2-3; 9 nucleotides match TRBD1. What was sequenced was blood, either unsorted or a sorted T cell fraction (not recorded which). This receptor was taken from a male donor with ankylosing spondylitis. Written as DNA, the CDR3 is TGTGCCAGCAGCGTGGGGACAGGGAGCACAGATACGCAGTATTTT. It is translated as CASSVGTGSTDTQYF. Together with reference TRBV9 and TRBJ2-3, the CDR3 gives the full variable domain: DSGVTQTPKHLITATGQRVTLRCSPRSGDLSVYWYQQSLDQGLQFLIQYYNGEERAKGNILERFSAQQFPDLHSELNLSSLELGDSALYFCASSVGTGSTDTQYFGPGTRLTVL.